Listed below are T cell receptor beta chains from one sample, sequenced in a study of regulatory T cells in long-lasting Graves disease. TCRdb analysed the multiplex PCR reads with MiXCR anew, one entry per CDR3 protein. The sample lists 500,000 to 700,000 distinct CDR3 sequences, around 30% occurring once. Source: peripheral blood mononuclear cells (PBMCs), taken when the disease was refractory, from a patient treated with antithyroid drugs. These receptors all come from a female donor with Graves disease. CDR3s include the opening cysteine and the closing phenylalanine or tryptophan. The D gene is left open where the match is weak. Rows give clone size only sometimes, using once, few, many, or a class for an expanded clone.

j_call: TRBJ2-6
clone_size: .
d_call: .
v_call: TRBV5-1
cdr3_aa: CASSPFLGGNSPQLVLTF
cdr3_nt: TGCGCCAGCAGCCCTTTCCTGGGCGGGAATAGCCCGCAACTCGTCCTGACTTTC

j_call: TRBJ1-2
clone_size: many
d_call: .
v_call: TRBV12-3/TRBV12-4
cdr3_aa: CASSLGRSGRIYGYTF
cdr3_nt: TGTGCCAGCAGTTTAGGGCGCTCAGGGCGGATCTATGGCTACACCTTC

j_call: TRBJ2-5
clone_size: many
d_call: .
v_call: TRBV6-5
cdr3_aa: CASSLGGASVETQYF
cdr3_nt: TGTGCCAGCAGTTTAGGGGGGGCGTCCGTGGAGACCCAGTACTTC

j_call: TRBJ1-1
clone_size: many
d_call: TRBD1
v_call: TRBV28
cdr3_aa: CASRATGVGRTEAFF
cdr3_nt: TGTGCCAGCAGGGCCACAGGGGTAGGTCGCACTGAAGCTTTCTTT

j_call: TRBJ2-5
clone_size: many
d_call: TRBD1
v_call: TRBV2
cdr3_aa: CASSDRDRVYQETQYF
cdr3_nt: TGTGCCAGCAGTGATAGGGACAGGGTCTACCAAGAGACCCAGTACTTC

j_call: TRBJ1-1
clone_size: .
d_call: .
v_call: TRBV25-1
cdr3_aa: CASRNAGIFEAFF
cdr3_nt: TGTGCCAGCAGGAACGCGGGGATTTTTGAAGCTTTCTTT

j_call: TRBJ2-5
clone_size: few
d_call: .
v_call: TRBV29-1
cdr3_aa: CSVVDTDLRGETQYF
cdr3_nt: TGCAGCGTTGTAGATACCGACTTAAGGGGGGAGACCCAGTACTTC

j_call: TRBJ1-3
clone_size: few
d_call: .
v_call: TRBV11-2
cdr3_aa: CASSPGWDTFLLQGNTIYF
cdr3_nt: TGTGCCAGCAGCCCGGGCTGGGACACCTTTCTACTCCAAGGAAACACCATATATTTT

j_call: TRBJ2-2
clone_size: .
d_call: TRBD2
v_call: TRBV10-1
cdr3_aa: CASSESRLAGAPGELFF
cdr3_nt: TGCGCCAGCAGTGAGTCGCGACTAGCGGGAGCGCCCGGGGAGCTGTTTTTT

j_call: TRBJ1-1
clone_size: few
d_call: .
v_call: TRBV19
cdr3_aa: CASSFHNTEAFF
cdr3_nt: TGTGCCAGTAGCTTCCACAACACTGAAGCTTTCTTT

j_call: TRBJ1-1
clone_size: .
d_call: .
v_call: TRBV5-4
cdr3_aa: CASSLASIRPMNTEAFF
cdr3_nt: TGTGCCAGCAGCTTGGCCTCCATCAGGCCCATGAACACTGAAGCTTTCTTT

j_call: TRBJ2-7
clone_size: .
d_call: .
v_call: TRBV3-1
cdr3_aa: CASSPMTSTYEQYF
cdr3_nt: TGTGCCAGCAGTCCAATGACTAGTACCTACGAGCAGTACTTC

j_call: TRBJ1-2
clone_size: .
d_call: .
v_call: TRBV3-1
cdr3_aa: CASSQGGQGLNYGYTF
cdr3_nt: TGTGCCAGCAGCCAGGGAGGGCAGGGTCTTAACTATGGCTACACCTTC

j_call: TRBJ1-6
clone_size: .
d_call: .
v_call: TRBV19
cdr3_aa: CASRENVGNSPLHF
cdr3_nt: TGTGCCAGTAGGGAAAACGTCGGGAATTCACCCCTCCACTTT

j_call: TRBJ2-5
clone_size: .
d_call: .
v_call: TRBV5-1
cdr3_aa: CASSLEMTRETQYF
cdr3_nt: TGCGCCAGCAGCTTGGAGATGACTCGGGAGACCCAGTACTTC

j_call: TRBJ1-3
clone_size: few
d_call: TRBD1
v_call: TRBV28
cdr3_aa: CASSLYQGASGNTIYF
cdr3_nt: TGTGCCAGCAGTTTATACCAGGGGGCGAGTGGAAACACCATATATTTT

j_call: TRBJ1-1
clone_size: many
d_call: TRBD1
v_call: TRBV12-3/TRBV12-4
cdr3_aa: CASSPLWTGGGTEAFF
cdr3_nt: TGTGCCAGCAGTCCCCTCTGGACAGGAGGTGGGACTGAAGCTTTCTTT

j_call: TRBJ2-7
clone_size: few
d_call: .
v_call: TRBV27
cdr3_aa: CASTPIPPGNSSYEQYF
cdr3_nt: TGTGCCAGCACTCCCATCCCTCCCGGGAATAGCTCCTACGAGCAGTACTTC

j_call: TRBJ2-2
clone_size: .
d_call: TRBD2
v_call: TRBV9
cdr3_aa: CASSPGLAGRFTGELFF
cdr3_nt: TGTGCCAGCAGCCCCGGACTAGCGGGGAGATTTACCGGGGAGCTGTTTTTT

j_call: TRBJ1-1
clone_size: few
d_call: TRBD1
v_call: TRBV2
cdr3_aa: CALKRGQGTEAFF
cdr3_nt: TGTGCACTAAAGCGGGGACAGGGGACTGAAGCTTTCTTT

j_call: TRBJ1-2
clone_size: many
d_call: .
v_call: TRBV12-3/TRBV12-4
cdr3_aa: CASRSPGAGVGGYTF
cdr3_nt: TGTGCCAGCAGATCCCCAGGGGCCGGAGTTGGAGGCTACACCTTC

j_call: TRBJ1-2
clone_size: many
d_call: TRBD1
v_call: TRBV12-3/TRBV12-4
cdr3_aa: CASSPLPGGTETNYGYTF
cdr3_nt: TGTGCCAGCAGCCCTCTCCCTGGGGGGACAGAGACTAACTATGGCTACACCTTC

j_call: TRBJ1-4
clone_size: .
d_call: .
v_call: TRBV4-1
cdr3_aa: CASSRQLMDRSNEKLFF
cdr3_nt: TGCGCCAGCAGCCGCCAACTCATGGATAGGAGTAATGAAAAACTGTTTTTT

j_call: TRBJ1-5
clone_size: few
d_call: .
v_call: TRBV28
cdr3_aa: CASSSQGSNNQPQHF
cdr3_nt: TGTGCCAGCAGTTCGCAGGGGTCCAACAATCAGCCCCAGCATTTT

j_call: TRBJ1-3
clone_size: .
d_call: TRBD1
v_call: TRBV18
cdr3_aa: CASSPRDRASGNTIYF
cdr3_nt: TGTGCCAGCTCACCTCGGGACAGAGCCTCTGGAAACACCATATATTTT